These 7 T cell receptor beta chains were all obtained from the same sample, sequenced in a study of a mutant IDH1 vaccine in newly diagnosed glioma (dated by TCRdb to the early 2020s). The meaning of the sample's time point label: week 47, end of study. A 20-mer mutant IDH1 peptide at 300 micrograms in Montanide made up each vaccine dose, which was injected subcutaneously together with topical imiquimod. These receptors' antigens are unknown. The library was produced with the immunoSEQ multiplex PCR assay. TCRdb stores this immuneACCESS table with in-frame sequences only. Part of the clones is absent; in the studies checked, under half of the shortfall reflects unresolved V genes, and no reason is known for the rest. The sample records over 75,000 clones, 75% to 85% of which are singletons. Under 6.5% of the sample is held by the ten biggest clonotypes. Source: PBMCs, taken from a glioma patient whose treatment included an IDH1 peptide vaccine. Receptor source: a man aged 40-49 years with glioma.

J is TRBJ2-7 and V is TRBV5-5; no definite D call. CDR1 and CDR2 from the germline V gene are SGHKS and YYEKEE (reference sequence). V lost 1 base and J lost 3, with 8 bases in between. This CDR3 has 13 residues. CDR3: CASSLSGRYEQYF. CDR3 DNA: TGTGCCAGCAGCTTGTCTGGGCGCTACGAGCAGTACTTC.

This clone ranks as medium-sized. J is TRBJ1-1 and V is TRBV9, with unresolved D. The CDR3 extends over 13 amino acids. The germline V and J ends were trimmed by 3 bases and 5 bases, with 11 bases remaining between them. Germline V gives CDR1 SGDLS, CDR2 YYNGEE. The CDR3 loop is CASSATAGTEAFF. CDR3 nucleotide sequence: TGTGCCAGCAGCGCCACGGCGGGTACTGAAGCTTTCTTT.

The CDR3 DNA sequence: TGTGCCAGCAGCCGGAGCGGGGGGCCCGGGGAGCTGTTTTTT. Its protein is CASSRSGGPGELFF. The chain joins TRBV7-8 to TRBJ2-2; TRBD2 aligns across 9 bases. From germline, CDR1 is SGHVS and CDR2 FQNEAQ. The CDR3 consists of 14 residues. J gave up 6 bases and V 5 bases, and 4 bases lay outside the gene matches. The full variable domain, in which reference TRBV7-8 and TRBJ2-2 provide the parts outside the CDR3, is GAGVSQSPRYKVAKRGQDVALRCDPISGHVSLFWYQQALGQGPEFLTYFQNEAQLDKSGLPSDRFFAERPEGSVSTLKIQRTQQEDSAVYLCASSRSGGPGELFFGEGSRLTVL.

V is TRBV6-5 and J is TRBJ2-2; D is undetermined. Per the germline V gene, CDR1 is MNHEY and CDR2 is SVGAGI. The CDR3 loop spans 12 amino acids. The ends were cut back, 6 bases at V and 1 base at J, with 3 bases in the middle. The CDR3 sequence: CASRENTGELFF. CDR3 bases: TGTGCCAGCAGAGAGAACACCGGGGAGCTGTTTTTT.

This clone turned up a few times. The gene calls are TRBV2 and TRBJ2-5; TRBD2 aligns across 8 bases. The CDR3 is 14 residues long. Germline lookup yields CDR1 SNHLY and CDR2 FYNNEI. V lost 7 bases, J lost 1 base, and 5 bases stayed unmatched. CDR3 sequence: CASTERGIQETQYF. The CDR3 DNA reads TGTGCCAGCACCGAGCGGGGGATCCAAGAGACCCAGTACTTC.

The chain is built from TRBV4-2 and TRBJ1-4, with no clear D. Germline CDR1 and CDR2: LGHNA and YNFKEQ. Trimming shortened V by 0 bases and J by 2 bases, and 13 bases separated the two germline ends. This CDR3 contains 17 residues. The CDR3 loop is CASSQDSPVGTNEKLFF. The CDR3 DNA reads as TGTGCCAGCAGCCAAGATAGTCCGGTCGGGACTAATGAAAAACTGTTTTTT.

The chain recombines TRBV19 with TRBJ2-3, with 7 bases identical to TRBD1. Germline-derived CDR1 and CDR2 are LNHDA and SQIVND (reference sequence). This CDR3 region has 12 residues. V gave up 9 bases and J gave up 7 bases; unmatched junction bases: 7. CDR3 sequence (DNA): TGTGCCAGCCGGCAGGGACAGAATACGCAGTATTTT. Amino acid sequence: CASRQGQNTQYF.